This T cell receptor (beta chain) was identified during a study of radiotherapy plus CTLA-4 blockade in lung cancer. The study's findings and limits: Blood TCR clones of tumor origin expanded after radiotherapy plus ipilimumab.

Notes on this clone: Antigen specificity is unknown.

Using immunoSEQ multiplex PCR, the repertoire was profiled, and TCRdb retains in-frame clones only, with some absent. This table has about 95,000 clones, roughly four fifths appearing once. The CDR3 totals 13 residues. Between the trimmed V and J ends, which lost 3 bases and 8 bases, there was a span of 13 bases. Germline V CDR1 and CDR2: SQVTM, ANQGSEA. The receptor comes from a human donor with non-small cell lung cancer who had stable disease on radiotherapy plus ipilimumab. Sequenced material: peripheral blood, taken from a patient treated with radiotherapy plus ipilimumab. The chain combines TRBV29-1 with TRBJ1-4; D unclear. The CDR3 sequence: CSVEVPPEEKLFF. The CDR3 nucleotides read TGCAGCGTTGAGGTTCCACCGGAGGAAAAACTGTTTTTT.